What follows is one T cell receptor (beta chain) and its context. Other DNA sequences in the sample encode the same CDR3. V shed 0 bases and J 9 bases; nucleotides not matched to a gene: 3. The CDR3 is 13 amino acids. CDR1 is SGHNT and CDR2 is YYREEE in the germline V gene (reference sequence). This sample is drawn from a study of blood T cell repertoires in COVID-19. As for the study in general: COVID-19 samples collected from the United States, Italy and Spain covered acute and convalescent phases.

Some clones are missing from TCRdb's copy, which holds only in-frame ones; the method was immunoSEQ multiplex PCR. The table shows around 310,000 clones, with 75% to 95% occurring only once. The chain couples TRBV5-4 to TRBJ2-1, with 7 bases lining up with TRBD2. The specimen was peripheral blood. The sequence came from a woman in her 30s with COVID-19, enrolled during active disease. The CDR3 DNA sequence: TGTGCCAGCAGCTTGGATCCTAGCGGTGAGCAGTTCTTC. Translated, it gives CASSLDPSGEQFF.